The clone carrying this T cell receptor (beta chain) was observed a handful of times. What it binds is unknown. TCRdb reanalysed the 5' RACE reads using MiXCR and keeps one entry per CDR3 protein. This repertoire shows about 220,000 distinct CDR3 sequences, approximately 3.3% found once; its top ten account for less than 3.5%. Per the germline V gene, CDR1 is SEHNR and CDR2 is FQNEAQ (reference sequence). Trimming cost V 2 bases and J 1 base, with 14 bases left between them. This CDR3 is 16 amino acids long. The data were taken from a study of T cells after yellow fever vaccination. Study results and limitations: The study noted that FACS-sorted repertoires could contain abundant clonotypes contaminating from the bulk population.

The rearrangement links TRBV7-9 to TRBJ1-1, with TRBD1 as a possible D gene (5 bases). The clonotype comes from a man aged 18 to 29 who received the YFV17D yellow fever vaccine. Sequencing used CD4+ T cells sorted from PBMCs, obtained 10 days after the yellow fever booster vaccination. DNA for the CDR3: TGTGCCAGCAGCTTACCGGACCTCGGGGGGAACACTGAAGCTTTCTTT. Translating gives CASSLPDLGGNTEAFF.